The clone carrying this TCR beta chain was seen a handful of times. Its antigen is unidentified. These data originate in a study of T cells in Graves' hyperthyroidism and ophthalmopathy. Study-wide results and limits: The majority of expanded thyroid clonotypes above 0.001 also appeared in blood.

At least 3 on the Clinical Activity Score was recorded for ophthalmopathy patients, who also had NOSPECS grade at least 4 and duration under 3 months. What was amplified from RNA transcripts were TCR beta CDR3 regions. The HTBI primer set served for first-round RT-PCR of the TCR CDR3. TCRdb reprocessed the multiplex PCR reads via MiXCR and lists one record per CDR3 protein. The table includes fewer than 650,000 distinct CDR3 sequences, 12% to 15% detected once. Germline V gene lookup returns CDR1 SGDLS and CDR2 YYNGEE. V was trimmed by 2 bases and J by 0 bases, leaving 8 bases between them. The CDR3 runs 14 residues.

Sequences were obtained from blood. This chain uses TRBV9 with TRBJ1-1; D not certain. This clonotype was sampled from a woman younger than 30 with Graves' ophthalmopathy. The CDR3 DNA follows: TGTGCCAGCAGCGTCAATGGGGTGAACACTGAAGCTTTCTTT. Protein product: CASSVNGVNTEAFF.